Shown below are 31 T cell receptor beta chains from a single sample sequenced in a study of spatial heterogeneity in lung cancer. TCRdb reanalysed the 5' RACE reads using MiXCR and keeps one entry per CDR3 protein. The table has some 21,000 distinct CDR3 sequences, about 4.7% seen once. The time point here: sample taken at primary tumor resection. The authors sequenced whole RNA from tumor, nontumor lung or frozen PBMC without sorting. Sequences were derived from PBMCs, sampled at surgery. Receptors originate from a male donor with early-stage non-small cell lung cancer.

This clonotype was picked up many times. This chain links TRBV7-9 with TRBJ2-1; possibly TRBD2 for D (6 bases). V was shortened by 8 bases and J by 7 bases, with 15 bases between the two germline ends. This CDR3 contains 13 residues. Germline V gives CDR1 SEHNR, CDR2 FQNEAQ (reference sequence). CDR3 in amino acids: CASLIGGRNEQFF. CDR3 nucleotide sequence: TGTGCCAGCCTGATCGGGGGACGGAATGAGCAGTTCTTC.

Many counts were recorded for this clonotype. This chain connects TRBV18 to TRBJ2-3; D is unresolved. V lost 0 bases and J lost 4, with 8 bases in between. The germline V gene encodes CDR1 KGHSH and CDR2 LQKENI. The CDR3 covers 14 residues. CDR3 coding DNA: TGTGCCAGCTCACCACCGGCGGCCTCAGATACGCAGTATTTT. It encodes CASSPPAASDTQYF.

This clonotype was picked up many times. The rearrangement joins TRBV28 to TRBJ1-3; 8 bases are a match to TRBD1. The germline gives CDR1 MDHEN, CDR2 SYDVKM. The CDR3 runs 15 residues. V dropped 8 bases and J dropped 0; count of bases not matched to a gene: 6. CDR3 region: CASRDRMSSGNTIYF. In nucleotides, the CDR3 is TGTGCCAGCCGGGACAGGATGAGCTCTGGAAACACCATATATTTT.

The table lists this clonotype with many counts. In DNA form, the CDR3 reads TGTGCCAGCTCACCACCGGGGACTAGCGGGGTTGATGAGCAGTTCTTC. Translation: CASSPPGTSGVDEQFF. The rearrangement joins TRBV18 to TRBJ2-1; TRBD2 matches 13 bases. The CDR3 length is 16 residues. The J segment lost 8 bases and the V segment lost 0 bases, leaving 4 bases of the junction unmatched. The germline V gene has CDR1 KGHSH and CDR2 LQKENI.

At least ten counts were recorded for this clonotype. This chain joins TRBV20-1 and TRBJ2-1; 7 nucleotides match TRBD2. Unmatched junction bases numbered 2, after V lost 5 bases and J lost 10 bases. This CDR3 has 10 residues. Looked up from germline, CDR1 is DFQATT and CDR2 is SNEGSKA (reference sequence). CDR3 DNA: TGCAGTGCTGAGCGGGGCGAGCAGTTCTTC. Amino acids: CSAERGEQFF.

V usage is TRBV3-1 and J usage is TRBJ2-3; D ambiguous. Germline V lookup: CDR1 LGHDT, CDR2 YNNKEL (reference sequence). Trimming shortened V by 1 base and J by 2 bases, and 7 bases separated the two germline ends. The CDR3 has 14 residues. CDR3 sequence reads: CASSQVAITDTQYF. The CDR3 coding sequence is TGTGCCAGCAGCCAAGTAGCCATCACAGATACGCAGTATTTT.

This clonotype has just a few counts. The chain couples TRBV6-5 to TRBJ2-7; possibly TRBD1 for D (6 bases). Trimming left V 4 bases short and J 1 base short, with 11 bases between. The CDR3 has 14 amino acids. From germline, CDR1 is MNHEY and CDR2 SVGAGI. The CDR3 bases are TGTGCCAGCAGTTTCGGGACAAGGTCCTACGAGCAGTACTTC. Translated: CASSFGTRSYEQYF.

Regarding this clonotype: A junction boundary mismatches the germline segment, possibly from a read error. The J gene is TRBJ1-2, the V gene TRBV7-2; 7 bases line up with TRBD1. The CDR3 has 12 residues. The V gene's germline CDR1 is SGHTA and CDR2 FQGNSA. The CDR3: CASSFPGTACKF. The CDR3 region has the DNA TGTGCCAGCAGCTTCCCCGGGACAGCTTGTAAATTC.

This clonotype has at least ten counts. The chain combines TRBV7-2 with TRBJ2-3, with TRBD1 matching over 9 bases. V lost 4 bases and J lost 6; bases outside the gene matches: 14. The CDR3 spans 17 residues. Germline V gene lookup returns CDR1 SGHTA and CDR2 FQGNSA. The CDR3 protein is CASSYTTGTGPGDTQYF. The CDR3 DNA reads as TGTGCCAGCAGCTACACGACCGGGACAGGGCCTGGGGATACGCAGTATTTT.

Many counts were recorded for this clonotype. The chain is built from TRBV3-1 and TRBJ2-5, with D perhaps matching TRBD2 (5 bases). Per the germline V gene, CDR1 is LGHDT and CDR2 is YNNKEL (reference sequence). V was trimmed by 5 bases and J by 5 bases, leaving 12 bases between them. CDR3 length: 13 residues. The CDR3 coding sequence is TGTGCCAGCAGCGTGGACTGGGTGGAGACCCAGTACTTC. Residues: CASSVDWVETQYF.

In its sample, this clonotype was seen many times. CDR3 sequence reads: CASSPGTSGVQEQYF. CDR3 DNA sequence: TGTGCCAGCAGCCCCGGGACTAGCGGGGTACAGGAGCAGTACTTC. The V call is TRBV7-6, the J call TRBJ2-7; 13 bases are shared with TRBD2. The J segment lost 7 bases and the V segment lost 5 bases, leaving 8 bases of the junction unmatched. Germline V lookup: CDR1 SGHVS, CDR2 FNYEAQ. CDR3 length: 15 amino acids.

The table lists this clonotype with many counts. The CDR3 nucleotides are TGCGCCAGCAGCTTGAAGGCAGGGGCTGACTATGGCTACACCTTC. Translated, it gives CASSLKAGADYGYTF. The chain joins TRBV5-1 to TRBJ1-2; perhaps TRBD1 as D (6 bases). From germline, CDR1 is SGHRS and CDR2 YFSETQ. Between the trimmed V and J ends, which lost 1 base and 3 bases, there was a span of 13 bases. CDR3 length: 15 residues.

This clonotype showed up many times. This chain uses TRBV20-1 with TRBJ1-2; 7 nucleotides match TRBD1. With V trimmed by 0 bases and J by 0 bases, 10 bases remained unmatched. CDR1 and CDR2 (germline): DFQATT, SNEGSKA (reference sequence). The CDR3 has 17 residues. CDR3 in DNA: TGCAGTGCTAGAGACTTAGAAACGGACAGGACTAACTATGGCTACACCTTC. Encoded protein: CSARDLETDRTNYGYTF.

This clonotype was recorded at least ten times. The CDR3 region has the DNA TGTGCCAGCAGTCAGTATAGCAATCAGCCCCAGCATTTT. The encoded protein is CASSQYSNQPQHF. The rearrangement joins TRBV7-2 to TRBJ1-5; D uncertain. The CDR3 runs to 13 residues. Trimming took off 6 bases at V and 0 bases at J, with 6 bases between the two ends. The germline V gene encodes CDR1 SGHTA and CDR2 FQGNSA.

This clonotype was recorded many times. The chain employs TRBV3-1 and TRBJ2-7; no firm D call. Germline assignment: CDR1 LGHDT and CDR2 YNNKEL (reference sequence). Trimming cost V 1 base and J 3 bases, with 4 bases left between them. CDR3 length: 12 amino acids. The CDR3 here is CASSQAFYEQYF. CDR3 bases: TGTGCCAGCAGCCAAGCATTCTACGAGCAGTACTTC.

This clonotype has ten or more counts. This sequence joins TRBV9 and TRBJ2-2; D is unclear. Trimming stripped 1 base from V and 4 bases from J, with 5 bases between. Germline CDR1 reads SGDLS; CDR2 reads YYNGEE. CDR3 length: 13 amino acids. Written as DNA, the CDR3 is TGTGCCAGCAGCGTATACAGCACCGGGGAGCTGTTTTTT. Its protein is CASSVYSTGELFF.

This clonotype has a handful of counts. The V gene is TRBV6-5, the J gene TRBJ1-1; D is unclear. The CDR3 is 15 amino acids. Germline CDR1 and CDR2: MNHEY and SVGAGI. V was cut by 2 bases and J by 0 bases, with 10 bases left in between. CDR3 sequence (DNA): TGTGCCAGCAGTTACACTTGGTCCCTGAACACTGAAGCTTTCTTT. The encoded protein is CASSYTWSLNTEAFF.

At least ten counts were recorded for this clonotype. J is TRBJ1-1 and V is TRBV7-9; tentatively, D is TRBD1 (5 bases). The V gene lost 1 base and the J gene lost 1 base, with 16 bases spanning the gap. The CDR3 is 17 residues long. In germline, CDR1 is SEHNR, CDR2 FQNEAQ (reference sequence). For the CDR3, the DNA is TGTGCCAGCAGCTTAGAAGACTGGGCAGGGCCGAACACTGAAGCTTTCTTT. Its translation: CASSLEDWAGPNTEAFF.

This clonotype was recorded at least ten times. The gene calls are TRBV7-9 and TRBJ2-1; 10 nucleotides align to TRBD2. The CDR3 runs 14 residues. With 2 bases clipped from V and 7 bases from J, the junction kept 2 bases outside the gene matches. The germline V gene has CDR1 SEHNR and CDR2 FQNEAQ (reference sequence). The CDR3 region is CASSLLAGENEQFF. In DNA, the CDR3 is TGTGCCAGCAGCTTACTAGCGGGAGAGAATGAGCAGTTCTTC.

This clonotype was counted only a few times. This sequence joins TRBV6-5 and TRBJ2-2; D remains ambiguous. Per germline, CDR1 MNHEY and CDR2 SVGAGI. CDR3 length equals 14 residues. Trimming took off 2 bases at V and 1 base at J, with 5 bases between the two ends. In nucleotides, the CDR3 is TGTGCCAGCAGTTACGGTGGGAACACCGGGGAGCTGTTTTTT. This encodes CASSYGGNTGELFF.

This clonotype was counted at least ten times. DNA of the CDR3: TGTGCCAGCAGCGTAGAGGGACTAGCGCCCGAGACCCAGTACTTC. Protein product: CASSVEGLAPETQYF. The chain is built from TRBV9 and TRBJ2-5; 10 bases fit TRBD2. The CDR3 has 15 amino acids. Per the germline V gene, CDR1 is SGDLS and CDR2 is YYNGEE. Trimming removed 0 bases from V and 5 bases from J; junction bases left unmatched: 4.

Comments on this clonotype: A read error may be the cause here, since a much bigger clone is one base away. J is TRBJ1-2 and V is TRBV5-1, with D possibly matching TRBD1 (5 bases). Trimming took off 4 bases at V and 1 base at J, with 11 bases between the two ends. Germline assignment: CDR1 SGHRS and CDR2 YFSETQ. The CDR3 length is 14 residues. The CDR3 sequence: CASSLRGVNYGYTF. Here the CDR3 DNA reads TGCGCCAGCAGCCTGAGAGGGGTTAACTATGGCTACACCTTC.

There are many counts of this clonotype. The chain couples TRBV7-6 to TRBJ2-5; D might be TRBD1 or TRBD2, each matching 5 bases. V lost 4 bases and J 5 bases, leaving 14 bases between the germline ends. Germline CDR1 reads SGHVS; CDR2 reads FNYEAQ. This CDR3 is 14 amino acids long. Here the CDR3 DNA reads TGTGCCAGCAGCTCGGGGACCCCCCCGGAGACCCAGTACTTC. Translation gives CASSSGTPPETQYF.

This clonotype was seen many times. The chain joins TRBV4-3 to TRBJ2-7; 10 nucleotides line up with TRBD2. Germline V gives CDR1 LGHNA, CDR2 YSLEER. The length of the CDR3 is 17 residues. V lost 0 bases, J lost 3 bases, and 8 bases stayed unmatched. The CDR3 loop reads CASSQDIAGGSHYEQYF. The CDR3 coding sequence is TGCGCCAGCAGCCAAGATATAGCGGGAGGCTCCCACTACGAGCAGTACTTC.

By its share, this clonotype is medium-sized (0.01 to 0.1%). The chain recombines TRBV7-2 with TRBJ2-1; 9 bases map to TRBD2. Germline CDR1 is SGHTA and CDR2 is FQGNSA. V lost 6 bases, J lost 5 bases, and 8 bases stayed unmatched. This CDR3 contains 15 residues. CDR3 bases: TGTGCCAGCAGTCTTATGACTAGCGGACACAATGAGCAGTTCTTC. Its translation is CASSLMTSGHNEQFF.

The rearrangement uses TRBV7-9 and TRBJ2-7, with TRBD2 matching over 8 bases. V was clipped by 5 bases and J by 1 base; unmatched bases: 10. CDR1 and CDR2 from the germline V gene are SEHNR and FQNEAQ (reference sequence). CDR3 length equals 16 residues. Written as DNA, the CDR3 is TGTGCCAGCAGCCCCCCCACTAGCGGTATTTCCTACGAGCAGTACTTC. Its protein product is CASSPPTSGISYEQYF.

The table lists this clonotype with many counts. The CDR3 here is CSARSLAHEQYF. DNA of the CDR3: TGCAGTGCTAGATCGTTAGCCCACGAGCAGTACTTC. The genes are TRBV20-1 and TRBJ2-7; D gene ambiguous. Trimming cost V 2 bases and J 5 bases, with 10 bases left between them. The germline CDR1 and CDR2 sequences are DFQATT and SNEGSKA (reference sequence). CDR3 length: 12 amino acids.

At least ten counts were recorded for this clonotype. This chain uses TRBV4-3 with TRBJ1-3; no firm D call. The V end was cut by 0 bases, the J end by 4 bases, with 10 bases between. CDR1 and CDR2 (germline): LGHNA, YSLEER. The CDR3 totals 15 residues. The CDR3 protein is CASSQDPVGGNTIYF. The CDR3 DNA follows: TGCGCCAGCAGCCAAGATCCCGTTGGGGGAAACACCATATATTTT.

This clonotype was found many times. This chain joins TRBV2 and TRBJ2-3; 10 bases are shared with TRBD1. Per the germline V gene, CDR1 is SNHLY and CDR2 is FYNNEI. J gave up 2 bases and V 6 bases, and 5 bases lay outside the gene matches. CDR3 length equals 15 residues. CDR3 nucleotide sequence: TGTGCCAGCAGCGCCGGGACAGGGGTCACAGATACGCAGTATTTT. Protein sequence: CASSAGTGVTDTQYF. The full variable domain, its missing parts supplied by reference TRBV2 and TRBJ2-3, is EPEVTQTPSHQVTQMGQEVILRCVPISNHLYFYWYRQILGQKVEFLVSFYNNEISEKSEIFDDQFSVERPDGSNFTLKIRSTKLEDSAMYFCASSAGTGVTDTQYFGPGTRLTVL.

This clonotype was counted between two and nine times. CDR3 loop: CASSPLWTEQFF. In DNA form, the CDR3 reads TGTGCCAGCAGTCCTCTCTGGACCGAGCAGTTCTTC. The rearrangement joins TRBV28 to TRBJ2-1; no firm D call. Deletions cut 5 bases from V and 10 bases from J, with 12 bases between. The CDR3 is made up of 12 amino acids. Germline values: CDR1 MDHEN, CDR2 SYDVKM.

This clonotype was seen repeatedly, ten times or more. The rearrangement joins TRBV12-3 or TRBV12-4 to TRBJ1-1, with D unresolved. The CDR3 contains 12 residues. Trimming cost V 4 bases and J 10 bases, with 13 bases left between them. The CDR3 reads CASSSQGYVAFF. Written as DNA, the CDR3 is TGTGCCAGCAGTTCCCAAGGGTATGTAGCTTTCTTT.